The 7 T cell receptor beta chains below come from one sample, sequenced in a study of cytomegalovirus exposure and HLA in healthy donors. The primer mix had 60 Vbeta and 13 Jbeta primers. Using immunoSEQ multiplex PCR, the repertoire was profiled, and TCRdb retains in-frame clones only, with some absent. The sample lists approximately 190,000 clones; around 75% were seen once. Sequenced material: PBMCs. Receptors originate from a middle-aged man in good health and CMV-seropositive.

This rearrangement joins TRBV10-3 to TRBJ1-2; D gene uncertain. Germline CDR1 is ENHRY and CDR2 is SYGVKD. V was pared by 7 bases and J by 4 bases, with 19 bases between. CDR3 length: 15 amino acids. CDR3 loop: CAIMRAEHSSYGYTF. Written as DNA, the CDR3 is TGTGCCATCATGAGGGCCGAGCATTCAAGCTATGGCTACACCTTC.

V and J are TRBV18 and TRBJ2-2; 7 positions match TRBD2. The J segment lost 5 bases and the V segment lost 3 bases, leaving 12 bases of the junction unmatched. This CDR3 spans 17 amino acids. Per the germline V gene, CDR1 is KGHSH and CDR2 is LQKENI. For the CDR3, the DNA is TGTGCCAGCTCACCTTCGGTCGCCGGGGGGACTACCGGGGAGCTGTTTTTT. Its protein is CASSPSVAGGTTGELFF.

The V gene is TRBV10-2, the J gene TRBJ1-2, with D unresolved. Trimming shortened V by 2 bases and J by 3 bases, and 16 bases separated the two germline ends. The CDR3 extends over 16 amino acids. Looked up from germline, CDR1 is WSHSY and CDR2 is SAAADI. The CDR3 here is CASSEPRRGGDYGYTF. CDR3 DNA: TGCGCCAGCAGTGAGCCTCGACGGGGAGGTGACTATGGCTACACCTTC.

The CDR3 reads CASSQEQGGSGDTQYF. The CDR3 DNA is TGTGCCAGCAGCCAAGAACAGGGTGGAAGTGGGGATACGCAGTATTTT. J is TRBJ2-3 and V is TRBV4-2, with D possibly matching TRBD1 (6 bases). CDR3 length: 16 amino acids. Germline V gene data show CDR1 as LGHNA and CDR2 as YNFKEQ. V gave up 0 bases and J gave up 6 bases, with 16 bases separating them.

This clone was seen only once. The chain uses TRBV4-3 and TRBJ2-1, with 8 bases lining up with TRBD1. CDR1 and CDR2 from the germline V gene are LGHNA and YSLEER. Losses at the gene ends were 0 bases for V and 6 bases for J; bases not matched to a gene: 19. The CDR3 runs to 20 residues. The CDR3 here is CASSQDVGMDRDLIFNEQFF. The CDR3 region has the DNA TGCGCCAGCAGCCAAGATGTAGGGATGGACAGGGATTTAATATTCAATGAGCAGTTCTTC.

The rearrangement joins TRBV4-3 to TRBJ2-2, with D uncertain. The CDR3 covers 15 residues. Looked up from germline, CDR1 is LGHNA and CDR2 is YSLEER. V lost 1 base and J lost 4, with 10 bases in between. CDR3 coding DNA: TGCGCCAGCAGCCAAGCAGTGGCGGTCACCGGGGAGCTGTTTTTT. It translates to CASSQAVAVTGELFF.

This chain connects TRBV4-2 to TRBJ2-3; 12 bases align to TRBD2. The CDR3 totals 17 residues. Germline-derived CDR1 and CDR2 are LGHNA and YNFKEQ. V gave up 1 base and J gave up 3 bases; unmatched junction bases: 5. CDR3 DNA: TGTGCCAGCAGCCAAGTCTCTGGACTAGCGGGGACAGATACGCAGTATTTT. Translating gives CASSQVSGLAGTDTQYF.